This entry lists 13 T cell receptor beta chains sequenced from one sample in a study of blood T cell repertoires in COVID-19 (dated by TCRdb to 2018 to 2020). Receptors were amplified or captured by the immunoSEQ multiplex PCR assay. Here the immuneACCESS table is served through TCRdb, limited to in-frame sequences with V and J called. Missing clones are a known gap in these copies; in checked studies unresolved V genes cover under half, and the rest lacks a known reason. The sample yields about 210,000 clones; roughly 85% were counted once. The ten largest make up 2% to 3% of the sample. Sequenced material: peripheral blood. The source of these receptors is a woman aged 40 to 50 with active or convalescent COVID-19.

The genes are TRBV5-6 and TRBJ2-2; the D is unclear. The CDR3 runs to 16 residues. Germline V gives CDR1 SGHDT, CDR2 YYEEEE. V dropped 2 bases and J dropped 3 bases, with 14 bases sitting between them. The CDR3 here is CASSFFDRSDTGELFF. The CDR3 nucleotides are TGTGCCAGCAGCTTTTTCGACCGCAGCGACACCGGGGAGCTGTTTTTT.

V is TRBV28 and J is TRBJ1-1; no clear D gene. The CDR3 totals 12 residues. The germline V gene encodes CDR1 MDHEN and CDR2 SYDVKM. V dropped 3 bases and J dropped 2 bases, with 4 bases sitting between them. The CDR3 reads CASSLLNTEAFF. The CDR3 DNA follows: TGTGCCAGCAGTTTGTTAAACACTGAAGCTTTCTTT.

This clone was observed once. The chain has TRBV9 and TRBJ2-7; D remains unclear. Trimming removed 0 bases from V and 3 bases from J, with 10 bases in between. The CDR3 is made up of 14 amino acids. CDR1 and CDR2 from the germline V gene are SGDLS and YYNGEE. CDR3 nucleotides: TGTGCCAGCAGCGTAGCTGCTAACGACTACGAGCAGTACTTC. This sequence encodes CASSVAANDYEQYF.

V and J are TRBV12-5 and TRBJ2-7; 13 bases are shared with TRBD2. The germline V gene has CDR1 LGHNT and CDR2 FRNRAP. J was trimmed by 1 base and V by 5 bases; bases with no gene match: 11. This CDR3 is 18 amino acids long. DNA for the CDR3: TGTGCTAGTGGTACAGGGTTAGGGGGACTAGCGGGGTCCTACGAGCAGTACTTC. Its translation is CASGTGLGGLAGSYEQYF.

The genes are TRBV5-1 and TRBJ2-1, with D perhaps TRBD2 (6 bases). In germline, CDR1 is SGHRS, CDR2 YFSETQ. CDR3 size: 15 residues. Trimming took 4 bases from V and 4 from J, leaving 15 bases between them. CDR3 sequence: CASSLSGTRYNEQFF. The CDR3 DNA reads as TGCGCCAGCAGCCTTAGCGGAACCCGTTACAATGAGCAGTTCTTC.

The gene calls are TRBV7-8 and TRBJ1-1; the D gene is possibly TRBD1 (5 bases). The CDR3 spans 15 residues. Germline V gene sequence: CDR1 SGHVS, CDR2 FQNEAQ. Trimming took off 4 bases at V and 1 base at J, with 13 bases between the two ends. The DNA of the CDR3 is TGTGCCAGCAGCTCCCGTCGGGGGACGAACACTGAAGCTTTCTTT. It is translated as CASSSRRGTNTEAFF.

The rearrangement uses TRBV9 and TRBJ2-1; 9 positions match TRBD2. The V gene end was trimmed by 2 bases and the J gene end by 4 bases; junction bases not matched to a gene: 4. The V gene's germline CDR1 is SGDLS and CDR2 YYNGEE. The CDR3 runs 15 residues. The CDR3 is CASSVGGRGYNEQFF. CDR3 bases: TGTGCCAGCAGCGTCGGCGGGAGGGGGTACAATGAGCAGTTCTTC.

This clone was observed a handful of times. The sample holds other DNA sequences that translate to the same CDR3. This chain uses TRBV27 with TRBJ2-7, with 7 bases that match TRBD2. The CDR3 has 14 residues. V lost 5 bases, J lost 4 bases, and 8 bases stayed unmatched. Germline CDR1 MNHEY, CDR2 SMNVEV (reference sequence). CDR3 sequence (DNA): TGTGCCAGCAGTACGGGGGGAAACCAGTACGAGCAGTACTTC. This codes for CASSTGGNQYEQYF.

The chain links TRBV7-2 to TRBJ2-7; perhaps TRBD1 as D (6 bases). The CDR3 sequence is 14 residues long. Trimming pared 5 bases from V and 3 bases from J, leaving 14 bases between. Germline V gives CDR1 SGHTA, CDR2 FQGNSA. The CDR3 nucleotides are TGTGCCAGCAGCATGGACAGTCAGAACTACGAGCAGTACTTC. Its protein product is CASSMDSQNYEQYF.

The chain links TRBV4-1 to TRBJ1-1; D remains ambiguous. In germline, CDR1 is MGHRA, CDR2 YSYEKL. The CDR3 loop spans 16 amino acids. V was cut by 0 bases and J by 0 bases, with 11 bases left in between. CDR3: CASSQDSPPMNTEAFF. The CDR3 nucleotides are TGCGCCAGCAGCCAAGATAGCCCCCCTATGAACACTGAAGCTTTCTTT.

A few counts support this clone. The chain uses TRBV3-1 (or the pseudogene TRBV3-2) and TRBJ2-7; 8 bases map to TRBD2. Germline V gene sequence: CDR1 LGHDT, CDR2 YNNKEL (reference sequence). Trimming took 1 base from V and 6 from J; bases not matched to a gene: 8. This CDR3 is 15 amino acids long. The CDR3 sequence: CASSQVGTSGGEQYF. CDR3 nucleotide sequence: TGTGCCAGCAGCCAAGTGGGGACTAGTGGCGGCGAGCAGTACTTC.

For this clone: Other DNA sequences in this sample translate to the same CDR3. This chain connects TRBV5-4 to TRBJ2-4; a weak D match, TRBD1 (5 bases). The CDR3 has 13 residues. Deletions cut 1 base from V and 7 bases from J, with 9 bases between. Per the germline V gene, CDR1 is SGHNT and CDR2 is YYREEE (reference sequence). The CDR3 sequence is CASSLTSGNIQYF. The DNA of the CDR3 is TGTGCCAGCAGCTTGACATCAGGGAACATTCAGTACTTC.

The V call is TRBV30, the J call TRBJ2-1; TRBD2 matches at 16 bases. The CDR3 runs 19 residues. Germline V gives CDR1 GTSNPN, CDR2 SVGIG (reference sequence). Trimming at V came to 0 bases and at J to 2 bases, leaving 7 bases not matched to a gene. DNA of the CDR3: TGTGCCTGGAGTGTATACGGCGGGACTAGCGGGAGGGCCTACAATGAGCAGTTCTTC. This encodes CAWSVYGGTSGRAYNEQFF.